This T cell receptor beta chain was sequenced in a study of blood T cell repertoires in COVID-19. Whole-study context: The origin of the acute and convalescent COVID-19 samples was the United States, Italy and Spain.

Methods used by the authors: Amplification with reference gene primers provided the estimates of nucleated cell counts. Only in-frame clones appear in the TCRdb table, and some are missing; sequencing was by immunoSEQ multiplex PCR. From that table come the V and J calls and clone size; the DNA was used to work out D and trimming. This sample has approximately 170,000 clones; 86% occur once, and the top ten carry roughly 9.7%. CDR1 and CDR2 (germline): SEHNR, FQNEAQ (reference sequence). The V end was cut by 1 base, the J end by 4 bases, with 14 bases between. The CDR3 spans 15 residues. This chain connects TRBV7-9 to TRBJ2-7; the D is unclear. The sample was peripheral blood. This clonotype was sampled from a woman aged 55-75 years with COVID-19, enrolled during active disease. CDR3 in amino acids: CASSLGAGVLYEQYF. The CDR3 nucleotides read TGTGCCAGCAGCTTAGGCGCAGGCGTACTTTACGAGCAGTACTTC.